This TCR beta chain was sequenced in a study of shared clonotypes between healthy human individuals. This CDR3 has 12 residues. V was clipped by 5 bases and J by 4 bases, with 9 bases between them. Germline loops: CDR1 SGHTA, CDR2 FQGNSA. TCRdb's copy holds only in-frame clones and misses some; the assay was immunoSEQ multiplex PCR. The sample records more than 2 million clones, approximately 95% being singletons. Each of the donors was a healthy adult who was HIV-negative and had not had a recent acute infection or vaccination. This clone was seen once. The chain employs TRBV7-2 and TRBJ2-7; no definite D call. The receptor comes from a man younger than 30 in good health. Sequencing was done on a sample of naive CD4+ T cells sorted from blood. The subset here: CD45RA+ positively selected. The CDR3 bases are TGTGCCAGCAGCATGGACCAATACGAGCAGTACTTC. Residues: CASSMDQYEQYF.